The rows below give T cell receptor beta chains drawn from one sample of a study of OX40 agonist ivuxolimab in advanced cancers. Profiled with immunoSEQ multiplex PCR; TCRdb holds only in-frame clones, not every one. The sample has over 20,000 clones; 70% to 80% are singletons. The input for sequencing was CD4+ or CD8+ T cells sorted from blood, taken in a trial of the OX40 agonist ivuxolimab. These receptors originate from an adult with an advanced solid tumor such as melanoma, head and neck, liver or kidney cancer. CDR3s leave out the opening cysteine and the closing phenylalanine or tryptophan. The order of the fields is V gene, J gene, CDR3 protein.

V gene: TRBV5-1
J gene: TRBJ2-7
CDR3 protein: ASSEGQFYEQY

V gene: TRBV11-2
J gene: TRBJ2-7
CDR3 protein: ASSLDSSGGYSYEQY

V gene: TRBV27
J gene: TRBJ2-1
CDR3 protein: ASSLGGRGYNEQF

V gene: TRBV11-2
J gene: TRBJ2-3
CDR3 protein: ASSRTSWGKDTQY

V gene: TRBV12-5
J gene: TRBJ2-1
CDR3 protein: ASDLGRHNEQF

V gene: TRBV5-1
J gene: TRBJ2-7
CDR3 protein: ASSLDVWNYEQY

V gene: TRBV7-2
J gene: TRBJ1-5
CDR3 protein: ASSLGPLRQINQPQH

V gene: TRBV5-1
J gene: TRBJ2-1
CDR3 protein: ASSGNRDNEQF

V gene: TRBV5-1
J gene: TRBJ2-7
CDR3 protein: ASSLTSGSYEQY

V gene: TRBV15
J gene: TRBJ2-1
CDR3 protein: ATSRDHPVSSYNEQF

V gene: TRBV9
J gene: TRBJ2-3
CDR3 protein: ASSVGRLGVDTQY

V gene: TRBV9
J gene: TRBJ1-1
CDR3 protein: ASSVEGQTVNTEAF

V gene: TRBV5-3
J gene: TRBJ1-5
CDR3 protein: ARSPGPGKDQPQH

V gene: TRBV7-9
J gene: TRBJ2-2
CDR3 protein: ASSLTGELF

V gene: TRBV9
J gene: TRBJ2-7
CDR3 protein: ASSVSPRLADFYEQY

V gene: TRBV7-9
J gene: TRBJ2-1
CDR3 protein: ASSSLLGQGFYNEQF

V gene: TRBV28
J gene: TRBJ2-5
CDR3 protein: ASSLGQGLQETQY

V gene: TRBV5-4
J gene: TRBJ1-3
CDR3 protein: AGSQGSMGNTIY

V gene: TRBV5-6
J gene: TRBJ2-3
CDR3 protein: ASSSGGRTDTQY

V gene: TRBV30
J gene: TRBJ1-1
CDR3 protein: AWSKRGGDEAF

V gene: TRBV4-1
J gene: TRBJ1-5
CDR3 protein: ASSQEGGSNQPQH

V gene: TRBV28
J gene: TRBJ2-1
CDR3 protein: ASSFPLAGGRDNEQF

V gene: TRBV15
J gene: TRBJ1-2
CDR3 protein: ATSEEGGGYGYT

V gene: TRBV2
J gene: TRBJ1-2
CDR3 protein: ASSERDRGPGSYT

V gene: TRBV9
J gene: TRBJ1-3
CDR3 protein: ASSESSGNTIY

V gene: TRBV7-9
J gene: TRBJ2-6
CDR3 protein: ASSSLSGAWANVLT

V gene: TRBV12-5
J gene: TRBJ2-1
CDR3 protein: ASAATHGLYNEQF

V gene: TRBV29-1
J gene: TRBJ2-1
CDR3 protein: SVEDPAGGSYNEQF

V gene: TRBV10-3
J gene: TRBJ1-2
CDR3 protein: AISVLGQGAGRNGYT

V gene: TRBV7-9
J gene: TRBJ2-5
CDR3 protein: ASSRTGLETQY

V gene: TRBV9
J gene: TRBJ2-7
CDR3 protein: ASSPRGADLWEQY

V gene: TRBV28
J gene: TRBJ1-2
CDR3 protein: ASSFGSYYGYT

V gene: TRBV25-1
J gene: TRBJ1-5
CDR3 protein: ASQTPTGRHNQPQH

V gene: TRBV6-1
J gene: TRBJ2-3
CDR3 protein: ASSVLAASSTDTQY

V gene: TRBV7-6
J gene: TRBJ1-3
CDR3 protein: ASSPLYGNTIY

V gene: TRBV5-1
J gene: TRBJ2-7
CDR3 protein: ASSSTGGYYEQY

V gene: TRBV7-9
J gene: TRBJ2-7
CDR3 protein: ASSGDSYEQY

V gene: TRBV6-1
J gene: TRBJ2-1
CDR3 protein: ASSEALNEAGVLNEQF

V gene: TRBV27
J gene: TRBJ2-7
CDR3 protein: ASRPGTGAYEQY

V gene: TRBV6-5
J gene: TRBJ1-1
CDR3 protein: ASSFRQLNTEAF

V gene: TRBV11-2
J gene: TRBJ2-2
CDR3 protein: ASSLGSFGELF

V gene: TRBV6-1
J gene: TRBJ1-2
CDR3 protein: ASKDPTGGGYT

V gene: TRBV7-8
J gene: TRBJ2-1
CDR3 protein: ASSLTGGSYNEQF

V gene: TRBV13
J gene: TRBJ2-5
CDR3 protein: ASSLGGAYAETQY

V gene: TRBV7-9
J gene: TRBJ2-7
CDR3 protein: ASSLVTEAYEQY

V gene: TRBV6-5
J gene: TRBJ1-2
CDR3 protein: ASSYSLGGGLGGYT

V gene: TRBV29-1
J gene: TRBJ2-7
CDR3 protein: SVEDFPGTGSNEQY

V gene: TRBV27
J gene: TRBJ2-7
CDR3 protein: ASSIWGGAYEQY

V gene: TRBV13
J gene: TRBJ1-2
CDR3 protein: ASSFDREKIYGYT

V gene: TRBV27
J gene: TRBJ2-3
CDR3 protein: ASRVYRASDTQY

V gene: TRBV7-9
J gene: TRBJ2-7
CDR3 protein: ASSPRGGTYEQY

V gene: TRBV5-5
J gene: TRBJ2-7
CDR3 protein: ASSLALQGRSYEQY

V gene: TRBV5-4
J gene: TRBJ2-5
CDR3 protein: ASSLAVTETQY

V gene: TRBV11-2
J gene: TRBJ2-7
CDR3 protein: ASSPGTGDEQY

V gene: TRBV7-8
J gene: TRBJ1-4
CDR3 protein: ASSPGTGRGEKLF

V gene: TRBV2
J gene: TRBJ2-3
CDR3 protein: ASSDMSRATSTDTQY